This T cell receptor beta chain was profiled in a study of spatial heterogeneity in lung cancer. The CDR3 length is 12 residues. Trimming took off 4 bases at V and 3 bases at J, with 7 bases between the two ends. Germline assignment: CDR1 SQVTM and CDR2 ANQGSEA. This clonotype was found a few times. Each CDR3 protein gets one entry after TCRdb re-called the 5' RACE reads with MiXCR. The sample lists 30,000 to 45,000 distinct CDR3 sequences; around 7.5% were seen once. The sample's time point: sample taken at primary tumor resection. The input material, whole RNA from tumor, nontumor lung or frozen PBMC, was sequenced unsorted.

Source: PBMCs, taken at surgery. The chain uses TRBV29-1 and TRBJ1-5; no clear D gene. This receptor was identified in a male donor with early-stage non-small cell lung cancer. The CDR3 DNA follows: TGCAGCGTTGGAGTGGACAATCAGCCCCAGCATTTT. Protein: CSVGVDNQPQHF.